This T cell receptor (beta chain) came from a study of blood T cell repertoires in COVID-19. Overall study context: Sites across the United States, Italy and Spain contributed samples from acute and convalescent COVID-19.

Everyone who took part was roughly 18 to 89 years old, and they came from 20 to 25 US areas. Cohort placement rested on clinical history that participants reported themselves. For recovered donors of Cohort 3, there were two negative PCRs, clearance, or symptom resolution. Per germline, CDR1 SEHNR and CDR2 FQNEAQ (reference sequence). This CDR3 is built from 14 residues. Trimming removed 3 bases at V and 1 base at J, with 6 bases between. The repertoire was sequenced with immunoSEQ multiplex PCR; TCRdb's copy has only in-frame clones and lacks some. The repertoire includes fewer than 200,000 clones, around 84% of them detected once, and more than 5.5% sits in the top ten.

The chain joins TRBV7-9 to TRBJ2-2, with D tentatively TRBD1 (6 bases). The TCR originated in a man in his forties or fifties who had recovered from COVID-19. Material: PBMCs or T cells enriched from blood (not recorded which). The CDR3 nucleotides read TGTGCCAGCAGCTTGACAGGGAACACCGGGGAGCTGTTTTTT. Amino acid sequence: CASSLTGNTGELFF.